The source of this T cell receptor (beta chain) is a study of T cells in Graves' hyperthyroidism and ophthalmopathy. J gave up 6 bases and V 6 bases, and 5 bases lay outside the gene matches. Germline CDR1 and CDR2: MNHNS and SASEGT. This CDR3 is built from 14 residues. Researchers amplified the TCR beta CDR3 regions from RNA transcripts. First-round RT-PCR with HTBI primers amplified the TCR CDR3 region. TCRdb ran MiXCR on the multiplex PCR reads and lists one entry per CDR3 protein. The sample has 450,000 to 500,000 distinct CDR3 sequences, about 20% seen once. Clinical symptoms, serum thyroxine and TRAb, thyroid ultrasound and orbital computed tomography together formed the diagnostic basis. This clonotype was seen more than once but under ten times.

This clonotype originated in a woman aged 65 to 85 with Graves' ophthalmopathy. The V gene is TRBV6-1, the J gene TRBJ2-5; 12 positions match TRBD2. The sample comprised blood. The CDR3 spells CASSLAGGRQTQYF. The CDR3 coding sequence is TGTGCCAGCAGCCTAGCGGGAGGGAGACAGACCCAGTACTTC.